Each of the 20 T cell receptor beta chains below was sequenced from the same sample in a study of cytomegalovirus exposure and HLA in healthy donors. A multiplex PCR was run with 60 Vbeta primers and 13 Jbeta primers. Method: immunoSEQ multiplex PCR; TCRdb's copy keeps in-frame clones and lacks some. The sample lists some 200,000 clones; roughly 80% were seen once. Sequenced: PBMCs. These receptor sequences come from a woman under 30 in good health and CMV-seronegative.

The chain has TRBV4-2 and TRBJ1-2; unclear D gene. Germline CDR1 reads LGHNA; CDR2 reads YNFKEQ. The CDR3 spans 14 residues. V was shortened by 0 bases and J by 4 bases, with 9 bases between the two germline ends. CDR3 bases: TGTGCCAGCAGCCAAGATGTGGCCTCCTATGGCTACACCTTC. Protein sequence: CASSQDVASYGYTF.

The chain couples TRBV19 to TRBJ2-1; 14 positions agree with TRBD2. This CDR3 spans 17 amino acids. The V gene's germline CDR1 is LNHDA and CDR2 SQIVND (reference sequence). After removal of 2 bases from V and 7 bases from J, the junction contained 7 bases not matched to a gene. CDR3: CASSIPPTSGGANEQFF. Here the CDR3 DNA reads TGTGCCAGTAGTATACCCCCGACTAGCGGGGGGGCAAATGAGCAGTTCTTC.

V and J are TRBV5-1 and TRBJ2-1; the match to TRBD2 covers 10 bases. V was clipped by 0 bases and J by 9 bases; unmatched bases: 9. This CDR3 spans 16 amino acids. Looked up from germline, CDR1 is SGHRS and CDR2 is YFSETQ. The CDR3 coding sequence is TGCGCCAGCAGCTTGGGGCTAGCGGGAGTTGGGGGTGAGCAGTTCTTC. This gives the protein CASSLGLAGVGGEQFF.

V and J are TRBV25-1 and TRBJ1-6, with D possibly TRBD1 on 5 matching bases. Per germline, CDR1 MGHDK and CDR2 SYGVNS. V lost 4 bases and J lost 9, with 10 bases in between. The CDR3 is 13 amino acids. CDR3 bases: TGTGCCAGCAGTGTGGCCACAGGTTCACCCCTCCACTTT. This codes for CASSVATGSPLHF.

The chain carries TRBV14 and TRBJ1-2, with D possibly matching TRBD1 (5 bases). V lost 1 base, J lost 7 bases, and 7 bases lay in between. Germline lookup yields CDR1 SGHDN and CDR2 FVKESK. The CDR3 length is 12 residues. The CDR3 loop reads CASSQGQLGYTF. CDR3 DNA: TGTGCCAGCAGCCAAGGACAGCTTGGCTACACCTTC.

V and J are TRBV12-2 and TRBJ1-5; no DNA check was done on the table's D call, TRBD1. TRBV12-2 is listed as a pseudogene. The CDR3 spans 17 residues. The chain's CDR3 is CASRFIRARYSNQPQHF. In DNA, the CDR3 is TGTGCAAGTCGCTTCATCAGGGCAAGATATAGCAATCAGCCCCAGCATTTT.

CDR3 protein: CASCSGGICNEQYF. In DNA, the CDR3 is TGTGCCAGTTGTAGTGGGGGGATTTGCAACGAGCAGTACTTC. This sequence joins TRBV19 and TRBJ2-7; a weak D match, TRBD2 (6 bases). There are 14 residues in the CDR3. V was clipped by 8 bases and J by 5 bases, with 19 bases between them. The germline V gene has CDR1 LNHDA and CDR2 SQIVND (reference sequence).

This clone was seen a handful of times. The chain links TRBV5-5 to TRBJ1-2; 10 bases line up with TRBD1. The CDR3 loop spans 16 amino acids. Looked up from germline, CDR1 is SGHKS and CDR2 is YYEKEE (reference sequence). The junction had 11 bases not matched to a gene; V was cut back by 6 bases and J by 3 bases. Here the CDR3 reads CASTYSFGTGDYGYTF. CDR3 nucleotide sequence: TGTGCCAGCACCTATTCCTTCGGGACAGGGGACTATGGCTACACCTTC.

This clone was seen once. The V call is TRBV9, the J call TRBJ1-1, with D uncertain. CDR1 and CDR2 (germline): SGDLS, YYNGEE. With 3 bases removed from V and 6 bases from J, the gap between germline ends came to 15 bases. The CDR3 runs to 14 residues. The CDR3 region is CASSALAGFSEAFF. In DNA, the CDR3 is TGTGCCAGCAGCGCCCTGGCAGGTTTCTCTGAAGCTTTCTTT. Full variable domain (rest looked up from reference TRBV9 and TRBJ1-1): DSGVTQTPKHLITATGQRVTLRCSPRSGDLSVYWYQQSLDQGLQFLIQYYNGEERAKGNILERFSAQQFPDLHSELNLSSLELGDSALYFCASSALAGFSEAFFGQGTRLTVV.

The J gene is TRBJ1-2, the V gene TRBV29-1; the D is unclear. CDR3 length: 12 amino acids. Trimming took off 7 bases at V and 4 bases at J, with 13 bases between the two ends. Germline CDR1 and CDR2: SQVTM and ANQGSEA. CDR3 bases: TGCAGCGCTCCGGACGGACTCTATGGCTACACCTTC. It yields the protein CSAPDGLYGYTF.

V is TRBV6-1 and J is TRBJ1-2, with no clear D. Deletions cut 2 bases from V and 8 bases from J, with 18 bases between. CDR1 and CDR2 from the germline V gene are MNHNS and SASEGT. The CDR3 has 15 amino acids. This CDR3 reads CASSEYEKGGWGYTF. CDR3 nucleotide sequence: TGTGCCAGCAGTGAATATGAGAAAGGAGGGTGGGGCTACACCTTC.

The chain combines TRBV9 with TRBJ1-5; 9 nucleotides align to TRBD1. The CDR3 is 15 amino acids. The ends lost 0 bases at V and 6 bases at J; junction bases unmatched: 4. Germline lookup yields CDR1 SGDLS and CDR2 YYNGEE. CDR3 in amino acids: CASSVDGQGSQPQHF. CDR3 in DNA: TGTGCCAGCAGCGTAGATGGACAGGGGTCTCAGCCCCAGCATTTT.

The V gene is TRBV14, the J gene TRBJ2-3; no firm D call. Germline lookup yields CDR1 SGHDN and CDR2 FVKESK. There are 15 residues in the CDR3. The ends were cut back, 1 base at V and 4 bases at J, with 12 bases in the middle. CDR3 DNA sequence: TGTGCCAGCAGCCAAGGATTTAGTGAAGCAGATACGCAGTATTTT. It is translated as CASSQGFSEADTQYF.

CDR3: CASSSRGGGETQYF. The CDR3 coding sequence is TGTGCCAGCAGTTCCCGGGGGGGCGGTGAGACCCAGTACTTC. The chain couples TRBV27 to TRBJ2-5; 8 bases match TRBD2. Trimming cost V 4 bases and J 5 bases; bases outside gene matches: 6. Germline V gives CDR1 MNHEY, CDR2 SMNVEV (reference sequence). The CDR3 extends over 14 amino acids.

V is TRBV7-8 and J is TRBJ2-5, with D unresolved. V was shortened by 0 bases and J by 4 bases, with 3 bases between the two germline ends. Germline CDR1 SGHVS, CDR2 FQNEAQ. The CDR3 totals 12 residues. CDR3 sequence (DNA): TGTGCCAGCAGCTTAGCGCGAGAGACCCAGTACTTC. It is translated as CASSLARETQYF.

This chain links TRBV14 with TRBJ2-3, with a tentative D call TRBD2 (6 bases). The CDR3 spans 17 residues. Germline CDR1 SGHDN, CDR2 FVKESK. The V gene lost 0 bases and the J gene lost 8 bases, with 21 bases spanning the gap. The CDR3, as DNA: TGTGCCAGCAGCCAAGATCTTATTCAGGCACGGAGGGGTACGCAGTATTTT. It encodes CASSQDLIQARRGTQYF.

V is TRBV7-9 and J is TRBJ2-3; no clear D gene. Germline V CDR1 and CDR2: SEHNR, FQNEAQ (reference sequence). The germline V and J ends were trimmed by 1 base and 0 bases, with 5 bases remaining between them. This CDR3 is built from 14 residues. CDR3 amino acids: CASSLGASTDTQYF. The CDR3 DNA reads as TGTGCCAGCAGCTTAGGGGCCAGCACAGATACGCAGTATTTT.

This clone was seen a few times. The gene calls are TRBV6-1 and TRBJ1-1; D remains unclear. Per germline, CDR1 MNHNS and CDR2 SASEGT. Trimming removed 8 bases from V and 4 bases from J, with 14 bases in between. CDR3 length: 13 residues. The DNA of the CDR3 is TGTGCCAGCCGCTTAACACAGACCACTGAAGCTTTCTTT. Residues: CASRLTQTTEAFF.

A single count supports this clone. J is TRBJ2-1 and V is TRBV6-5; 8 nucleotides line up with TRBD2. J was trimmed by 10 bases and V by 5 bases; bases with no gene match: 7. This CDR3 has 13 residues. Germline-derived CDR1 and CDR2 are MNHEY and SVGAGI. The CDR3 loop reads CASSPAGAREQFF. The CDR3 bases are TGTGCCAGCAGTCCAGCGGGGGCACGAGAGCAGTTCTTC.

The chain combines TRBV5-1 with TRBJ2-7; 8 nucleotides match TRBD1. This CDR3 has 14 amino acids. V lost 2 bases to trimming and J lost 3 bases; unmatched junction nucleotides: 4. Germline V gene sequence: CDR1 SGHRS, CDR2 YFSETQ. The CDR3 sequence is CASSLTGTGYEQYF. For the CDR3, the DNA is TGCGCCAGCAGCTTAACCGGGACAGGCTACGAGCAGTACTTC.